A selection of T cell receptor beta chains follows, all from one sample in a study of blood T cell repertoires in COVID-19. Produced via immunoSEQ multiplex PCR; TCRdb's table is partial and in-frame only. The table shows some 75,000 clones, with roughly 82% occurring only once. The material sequenced was peripheral blood. Every receptor here comes from an elderly woman with active or convalescent COVID-19. Both conserved end residues are part of each CDR3. The D gene is left open where the match is weak. Size tells how often a clone was seen (once, few, many) or the class of an expanded clone, and some rows leave it out.

TRBV9,.,TRBJ2-2,.,CASSLHRGGTGELFF,TGTGCCAGCAGCCTTCACAGGGGAGGCACCGGGGAGCTGTTTTTT
TRBV12-3/TRBV12-4,.,TRBJ1-1,.,CASSFREETEAFF,TGTGCCAGCAGTTTCCGGGAGGAGACTGAAGCTTTCTTT
TRBV6-2/TRBV6-3,.,TRBJ2-7,TRBD1,CASSPGTGFSYEQYF,TGTGCCAGCAGTCCCGGGACAGGGTTCTCCTACGAGCAGTACTTC
TRBV7-9,.,TRBJ2-1,TRBD2,CASSTSGGPYNEQFF,TGTGCCAGCAGCACTAGCGGGGGACCCTACAATGAGCAGTTCTTC
TRBV6-2/TRBV6-3,once,TRBJ2-7,.,CASSEFRDPTDEQYF,TGTGCCAGCAGCGAATTCCGGGATCCGACGGACGAGCAGTACTTC
TRBV19,.,TRBJ1-1,.,CASSTSGLLNTEAFF,TGTGCCAGTAGTACTTCCGGACTCTTGAACACTGAAGCTTTCTTT
TRBV11-2,.,TRBJ1-6,.,CASSSNEGSPLHF,TGTGCCAGCAGCTCTAATGAGGGTTCACCCCTCCACTTT
TRBV5-5,few,TRBJ1-1,.,CASSSPRGGEFSITEAFF,TGTGCCAGCAGCTCCCCCCGGGGGGGCGAGTTTAGCATTACTGAAGCTTTCTTT
TRBV12-5,.,TRBJ2-3,TRBD2,CASGLGGLVGGDTQYF,TGTGCTAGTGGTTTGGGAGGACTAGTGGGGGGAGATACGCAGTATTTT
TRBV29-1,.,TRBJ2-3,TRBD1,CSGGTGAGGDTQYF,TGCAGCGGGGGGACAGGGGCAGGTGGAGATACGCAGTATTTT
TRBV3-1/TRBV3-2,.,TRBJ2-1,TRBD2,CASSQDRTSGGLEQFF,TGTGCCAGCAGCCAAGATCGAACTAGCGGGGGTTTGGAGCAGTTCTTC
TRBV3-1/TRBV3-2,few,TRBJ2-3,.,CASTPTGTTDTQYF,TGTGCCAGCACTCCGACAGGAACCACAGATACGCAGTATTTT
TRBV6-5,once,TRBJ1-6,TRBD1,CASGQGANSPLHF,TGTGCCAGTGGACAGGGGGCAAATTCACCCCTCCACTTT
TRBV2,.,TRBJ2-1,TRBD2,CASRERLAVYNEQFF,TGTGCCAGCAGGGAACGACTAGCGGTATACAATGAGCAGTTCTTC
TRBV19,.,TRBJ1-5,.,CASSPLRGPGDQPQHF,TGTGCCAGTAGTCCCCTGAGAGGGCCCGGGGATCAGCCCCAGCATTTT
TRBV7-2,few,TRBJ2-1,TRBD2,CASSLRGGGNEQFF,TGTGCCAGCAGCTTACGCGGGGGAGGCAATGAGCAGTTCTTC
TRBV6-5,.,TRBJ2-1,.,CASSSFGGVSYNEQFF,TGTGCCAGCAGTTCCTTCGGAGGGGTCTCCTACAATGAGCAGTTCTTC
TRBV29-1,few,TRBJ1-1,TRBD1,CSVHRDRGAEAFF,TGCAGCGTACACCGGGACAGGGGTGCTGAAGCTTTCTTT
TRBV6-5,once,TRBJ2-7,.,CASSPAGYEQYF,TGTGCCAGCAGTCCCGCGGGGTACGAGCAGTACTTC
TRBV18,.,TRBJ2-7,.,CASSPPGRGGYEQYF,TGTGCCAGCTCACCCCCCGGGCGAGGGGGTTACGAGCAGTACTTC
TRBV5-1,.,TRBJ1-6,TRBD1,CASSSRDSNSPLHF,TGCGCCAGCAGCTCCCGGGACAGCAATTCACCCCTCCACTTT
TRBV7-2,.,TRBJ2-7,TRBD2,CASSLSGAQEQYF,TGTGCCAGCAGTCTTAGCGGGGCCCAGGAGCAGTACTTC
TRBV5-1,.,TRBJ1-2,.,CASSGTFNYGYTF,TGCGCCAGCAGTGGGACATTCAACTATGGCTACACCTTC
TRBV5-6,.,TRBJ2-3,TRBD1,CASSLNQGGTDTQYF,TGTGCCAGCAGCTTGAACCAGGGGGGCACAGATACGCAGTATTTT
TRBV9,.,TRBJ2-1,.,CASSSGQIGNEQFF,TGTGCCAGCAGCTCGGGACAAATCGGCAATGAGCAGTTCTTC
TRBV12-3/TRBV12-4,.,TRBJ2-7,.,CASSPGGLYGQYF,TGTGCCAGCAGTCCAGGGGGGTTATACGGGCAGTACTTC
TRBV7-2,few,TRBJ1-2,.,CASSLVGSGYGYTF,TGTGCCAGCAGCTTAGTAGGCAGCGGCTATGGCTACACCTTC
TRBV2,.,TRBJ1-1,.,CASSRTREAFF,TGTGCCAGCAGCCGGACAAGAGAAGCTTTCTTT
TRBV5-6,.,TRBJ1-1,.,CASSLALAGRGRTEAFF,TGTGCCAGCAGCTTGGCCTTGGCAGGGAGGGGTCGCACTGAAGCTTTCTTT
TRBV4-1,.,TRBJ2-3,TRBD1,CASSQGVGTGGDTQYF,TGCGCCAGCAGCCAAGGGGTGGGGACAGGGGGAGATACGCAGTATTTT
TRBV13,.,TRBJ2-3,.,CASSLGRRRGWGTDTQYF,TGTGCCAGCAGCTTAGGCCGGAGGCGGGGTTGGGGCACAGATACGCAGTATTTT
TRBV7-2,.,TRBJ2-7,TRBD2,CASSPYGGSSYEQYF,TGTGCCAGCAGCCCCTACGGGGGGTCTTCCTACGAGCAGTACTTC
TRBV30,.,TRBJ2-6,.,CAWKQGSGANVLTF,TGTGCCTGGAAACAGGGCAGTGGGGCCAACGTCCTGACTTTC
TRBV11-2,.,TRBJ2-5,TRBD1,CATSTIRDRGRFKTQYF,TGTGCCACCAGCACCATCCGGGACAGGGGGCGGTTTAAGACCCAGTACTTC
TRBV5-1,once,TRBJ2-5,.,CASSLRFGREETQYF,TGCGCCAGCAGCTTGCGGTTTGGCAGGGAAGAGACCCAGTACTTC
TRBV7-2,.,TRBJ1-2,.,CASSQDSIFFYGYTF,TGTGCCAGCAGTCAGGACAGCATCTTTTTCTATGGCTACACCTTC
TRBV1,.,TRBJ1-2,.,CTSSQGAAGNYGYTF,TGCACCAGCAGCCAGGGGGCGGCAGGGAACTATGGCTACACCTTC
TRBV19,.,TRBJ1-1,.,CASSPEADLNTEAFF,TGTGCCAGTAGTCCGGAAGCAGACTTGAACACTGAAGCTTTCTTT
TRBV19,.,TRBJ2-7,TRBD2,CASKIAGGTGEQYF,TGTGCCAGTAAAATAGCGGGGGGCACTGGCGAGCAGTACTTC
TRBV9,.,TRBJ2-1,TRBD1,CASSPNPTGSEQFF,TGTGCCAGCAGCCCCAACCCGACAGGGTCTGAGCAGTTCTTC
TRBV14,.,TRBJ2-7,TRBD1,CASSHDRALSYEQYF,TGTGCCAGCAGCCACGACAGGGCCCTCTCCTACGAGCAGTACTTC
TRBV16,few,TRBJ1-1,.,CASNHGSTEAFF,TGTGCCAGCAACCACGGGTCCACTGAAGCTTTCTTT
TRBV5-1,.,TRBJ1-1,.,CASSLVTGTMNTEAFF,TGCGCCAGCAGCTTGGTAACCGGAACTATGAACACTGAAGCTTTCTTT